This TCR beta chain is drawn from a study of blood T cell repertoires in COVID-19. Overall study context: Acute and convalescent COVID-19 specimens originated in the United States, Italy and Spain. From T cells, B-cell-depleted T cells, or PBMCs came the material, which was cDNA or gDNA.

This clone turned up a few times. CDR1 and CDR2 (germline): SGHDT, YYEEEE. CDR3 size: 12 residues. V was pared by 0 bases and J by 10 bases, with 7 bases between. As originally analysed: Estimation of nucleated cell counts was performed using reference gene primer amplification. Sequencing was performed with immunoSEQ multiplex PCR; in TCRdb, only in-frame clones are kept and a portion is missing. For V, J and clone size, that table is used; D and trimming come from the DNA. Among approximately 300,000 clones listed, about 85% were seen once. This clonotype was sampled from a woman aged 50 to 60 who had recovered from COVID-19. Sequencing input: peripheral blood. The chain carries TRBV5-6 and TRBJ1-4, with a weak D call TRBD1 (5 bases). The CDR3 sequence is CASSLEGLKLFF. The DNA for the CDR3 is TGTGCCAGCAGCTTGGAGGGGTTAAAACTGTTTTTT.